The 26 T cell receptor beta chains presented below share a single source sample, sequenced in a study of human T cells and chemical hapten exposure. Each CDR3 protein gets one entry after TCRdb re-called the RACE reads with MiXCR. The data hold 190,000 or so distinct CDR3 sequences, with almost 30% observed a single time. The time point was: pre-sensitization, week 0. The treatment was: therapeutic diphenylcyclopropenone sensitization with weekly scalp DPC. Specimen: whole blood, collected in connection with sensitization to the hapten diphenylcyclopropenone (DPC). Source of these receptors: a young woman with alopecia areata. Some clones in this sample may be carry-over from other donors' samples.

The chain employs TRBV4-1 and TRBJ2-7; the D gene is possibly TRBD2 (6 bases). Trimming stripped 3 bases from V and 1 base from J, with 13 bases between. The CDR3 is made up of 15 amino acids. From germline, CDR1 is MGHRA and CDR2 YSYEKL. In nucleotides, the CDR3 is TGCGCCAGCAGCCACGCCGGGACTCTTTCCTACGAGCAGTACTTC. This codes for CASSHAGTLSYEQYF.

The chain is built from TRBV13 and TRBJ2-1; TRBD2 is a possible D gene (6 bases). Germline loops: CDR1 PRHDT, CDR2 FYEKMQ (reference sequence). The CDR3 sequence is 17 residues long. V shed 4 bases and J shed 3 bases, with 19 bases lying between them. The CDR3 region has the DNA TGTGCCAGCAGCTCCCGGTCGGGCGGGAAATACTACAATGAGCAGTTCTTC. Encoded protein: CASSSRSGGKYYNEQFF.

The chain links TRBV5-6 to TRBJ2-5, with 7 positions matching TRBD2. J gave up 2 bases and V 4 bases, and 11 bases lay outside the gene matches. The CDR3 is 16 residues long. Germline-derived CDR1 and CDR2 are SGHDT and YYEEEE. The DNA for the CDR3 is TGTGCCAGCAGCCTAAACCTCGGGACTACACAAGAGACCCAGTACTTC. Translating gives CASSLNLGTTQETQYF.

The chain is built from TRBV7-9 and TRBJ2-1; possible D gene TRBD2, 6 bases. V gave up 2 bases and J gave up 12 bases, with 14 bases separating them. In germline, CDR1 is SEHNR, CDR2 FQNEAQ (reference sequence). This CDR3 comprises 13 residues. For the CDR3, the DNA is TGTGCCAGCAGCTTACACGGTCTAGCGAGGCAGTTCTTC. Translated: CASSLHGLARQFF.

The chain is built from TRBV9 and TRBJ1-2; D not certain. V was clipped by 7 bases and J by 10 bases, with 17 bases between them. CDR1 is SGDLS and CDR2 is YYNGEE in the germline V gene. The CDR3 has 12 residues. The CDR3 coding sequence is TGTGCCAGCCTGGGGTCTGGAGAAGCCTACACCTTC. Translated: CASLGSGEAYTF.

The chain combines TRBV30 with TRBJ1-1; 10 positions agree with TRBD1. There are 15 residues in the CDR3. The ends lost 1 base at V and 6 bases at J; junction bases unmatched: 8. CDR1 is GTSNPN, CDR2 SVGIG, per germline (reference sequence). This chain's CDR3 is CAWSEVGQGTPEAFF. Written as DNA, the CDR3 is TGTGCCTGGAGTGAGGTGGGACAGGGGACCCCTGAAGCTTTCTTT.

The sample holds a few counts of this clonotype. The chain carries TRBV10-3 and TRBJ1-2, with D hard to call. This CDR3 is built from 12 residues. Germline V gene lookup returns CDR1 ENHRY and CDR2 SYGVKD. V dropped 4 bases and J dropped 1 base, with 4 bases sitting between them. As DNA, the CDR3 is TGTGCCATCAGTGGAAATAACTATGGCTACACCTTC. It is translated as CAISGNNYGYTF.

J is TRBJ1-5 and V is TRBV9; D possibly corresponds to TRBD1 (5 bases). V was shortened by 0 bases and J by 9 bases, with 7 bases between the two germline ends. Per the germline V gene, CDR1 is SGDLS and CDR2 is YYNGEE. There are 12 residues in the CDR3. CDR3 sequence (DNA): TGTGCCAGCAGCGTAGGGGGGAGGCCCCAGCATTTT. It encodes CASSVGGRPQHF.

This clonotype was detected only a few times. The chain has TRBV27 and TRBJ2-7, with TRBD2 matching 8 bases. The CDR3 is 14 amino acids. The V and J ends lost 3 bases and 4 bases, in that order; junction bases with no gene match: 5. Germline-derived CDR1 and CDR2 are MNHEY and SMNVEV (reference sequence). The CDR3, as DNA: TGTGCCAGCAGTTTTTCGCGGGGGGTTTACGAGCAGTACTTC. Protein product: CASSFSRGVYEQYF.

This sequence joins TRBV7-2 and TRBJ1-2; possibly TRBD1 for D (6 bases). Germline CDR1 SGHTA, CDR2 FQGNSA. The CDR3 covers 14 residues. Trimming removed 3 bases at V and 6 bases at J, with 14 bases between. The CDR3 protein is CASSLEQGWDGYTF. Here the CDR3 DNA reads TGTGCCAGCAGCTTGGAACAGGGATGGGATGGCTACACCTTC.

This clonotype turned up a few times. This chain uses TRBV4-1 with TRBJ2-1; 9 bases fit TRBD2. CDR3 length: 15 amino acids. CDR1 is MGHRA and CDR2 is YSYEKL in the germline V gene. V was clipped by 1 base and J by 9 bases; unmatched bases: 7. The CDR3 region has the DNA TGCGCCAGCAGCCAAGGGACTAGCGCCTATCTTGAGCAGTTCTTC. It is translated as CASSQGTSAYLEQFF.

The gene calls are TRBV15 and TRBJ2-5, with unresolved D. The V gene's germline CDR1 is LNHNV and CDR2 YYDKDF (reference sequence). Trimming took off 0 bases at V and 5 bases at J, with 7 bases between the two ends. This CDR3 has 13 residues. CDR3 nucleotide sequence: TGTGCCACCAGCAGAGATCACGGGGAGACCCAGTACTTC. Residues: CATSRDHGETQYF.

CDR3 bases: TGTGCCAGCACCCACCCTACCGGGGAGCTGTTTTTT. This translates into CASTHPTGELFF. The chain recombines TRBV6-5 with TRBJ2-2; D gene uncertain. Germline V gene lookup returns CDR1 MNHEY and CDR2 SVGAGI. CDR3 size: 12 residues. Trimming removed 7 bases from V and 5 bases from J, with 8 bases in between.

The chain is built from TRBV9 and TRBJ2-5; 10 bases are shared with TRBD1. The CDR3 runs to 15 residues. The junction had 4 bases not matched to a gene; V was cut back by 0 bases and J by 5 bases. Germline V gene data show CDR1 as SGDLS and CDR2 as YYNGEE. CDR3 sequence (DNA): TGTGCCAGCAGCGTAGGACAGGGGGCTGGGGAGACCCAGTACTTC. Translated: CASSVGQGAGETQYF.

A few counts support this clonotype. The chain employs TRBV4-1 and TRBJ2-3; the match to TRBD2 covers 9 bases. V shed 1 base and J 3 bases; nucleotides not matched to a gene: 5. The CDR3 spans 16 residues. Germline V gene sequence: CDR1 MGHRA, CDR2 YSYEKL. As DNA, the CDR3 is TGCGCCAGCAGCCAAGTGGCGCGGGGGGGAACAGATACGCAGTATTTT. Protein product: CASSQVARGGTDTQYF.

In its sample, this clonotype was seen a few times. This chain joins TRBV28 and TRBJ1-3; 9 nucleotides align to TRBD1. J lost 10 bases, V lost 3 bases, and 7 bases had no gene match. The length of the CDR3 is 14 residues. Germline V gene data show CDR1 as MDHEN and CDR2 as SYDVKM. The CDR3: CASSLDRGRRTIYF. In nucleotides, the CDR3 is TGTGCCAGCAGTTTGGACAGGGGCCGGAGGACCATATATTTT.

This clonotype occurred a few times. DNA of the CDR3: TGTGCCAGCAGCGTCGACATCTCCAGTGAAGCTTTCTTT. This encodes CASSVDISSEAFF. The chain uses TRBV9 and TRBJ1-1; D is uncertain. The CDR3 has 13 amino acids. Trimming took 2 bases from V and 7 from J, leaving 12 bases between them. The V gene's germline CDR1 is SGDLS and CDR2 YYNGEE.

In its sample, this clonotype was seen a few times. The chain couples TRBV25-1 to TRBJ2-7, with no clear D. The CDR3 loop spans 12 amino acids. The germline V gene encodes CDR1 MGHDK and CDR2 SYGVNS. The V and J ends lost 7 bases and 2 bases respectively, with 9 bases between them. In DNA form, the CDR3 reads TGTGCCAGCACCGATAGAGCCTACGAGCAGTACTTC. Amino acids: CASTDRAYEQYF.

There are a few counts of this clonotype. The rearrangement uses TRBV28 and TRBJ2-7; 8 bases are shared with TRBD1. Trimming took 6 bases from V and 4 from J; bases not matched to a gene: 8. Germline-derived CDR1 and CDR2 are MDHEN and SYDVKM. This CDR3 has 14 residues. CDR3 sequence: CASRDGQGRYEQYF. CDR3 sequence (DNA): TGTGCCAGCAGGGACGGACAGGGCAGATACGAGCAGTACTTC.

This clonotype has more than one count but fewer than ten. This chain joins TRBV28 and TRBJ1-4, with D hard to call. Germline CDR1 is MDHEN and CDR2 is SYDVKM. V gave up 6 bases and J gave up 8 bases, with 10 bases separating them. CDR3 length: 12 amino acids. The chain's CDR3 is CASSAPGEKLFF. CDR3 in DNA: TGTGCCAGCAGCGCGCCAGGAGAAAAACTGTTTTTT.

This clonotype came up a few times. The chain combines TRBV29-1 with TRBJ2-5, with 7 bases identical to TRBD1. The germline V gene has CDR1 SQVTM and CDR2 ANQGSEA. With 6 bases clipped from V and 5 bases from J, the junction kept 9 bases outside the gene matches. The CDR3 is 13 amino acids. As DNA, the CDR3 is TGCAGCGTCGCGACAGGGTTTGTTGAGACCCAGTACTTC. Protein: CSVATGFVETQYF.

The chain employs TRBV3-1 and TRBJ2-1, with TRBD1 identical over 8 bases. Germline V lookup: CDR1 LGHDT, CDR2 YNNKEL (reference sequence). This CDR3 spans 16 amino acids. V shed 3 bases, J shed 6 bases, and the junction held 10 bases outside the gene matches. CDR3 residues: CASSQKWAGGFNEQFF. DNA of the CDR3: TGTGCCAGCAGCCAGAAATGGGCAGGGGGCTTCAATGAGCAGTTCTTC.

This clonotype has a handful of counts. The J gene is TRBJ2-1, the V gene TRBV7-2, with D unclear. The CDR3 is 16 residues long. The germline V gene has CDR1 SGHTA and CDR2 FQGNSA. Trimming removed 0 bases from V and 0 bases from J, with 9 bases in between. The CDR3 reads CASSLASGGSYNEQFF. CDR3 bases: TGTGCCAGCAGCTTAGCATCCGGCGGCTCCTACAATGAGCAGTTCTTC.

V is TRBV28 and J is TRBJ2-1; a possible D gene is TRBD1 (5 bases). Germline CDR1 MDHEN, CDR2 SYDVKM. The V and J ends lost 11 bases and 2 bases respectively, with 13 bases between them. This CDR3 is 13 amino acids long. Here the CDR3 DNA reads TGTGCCTCGGCGAGGACAACCTACAATGAGCAGTTCTTC. Encoded protein: CASARTTYNEQFF.

The chain recombines TRBV7-9 with TRBJ2-1, with 7 bases fitting TRBD2. The CDR3 totals 15 residues. Germline V gene sequence: CDR1 SEHNR, CDR2 FQNEAQ (reference sequence). V lost 10 bases to trimming and J lost 0 bases; unmatched junction nucleotides: 9. The CDR3, as DNA: TGTGCCACGTCCCCGGGGGGAAGCTCCTACAATGAGCAGTTCTTC. This gives the protein CATSPGGSSYNEQFF.

This clonotype showed up just a few times. The V call is TRBV29-1, the J call TRBJ1-2; D might be TRBD1 (6 bases). Germline lookup yields CDR1 SQVTM and CDR2 ANQGSEA. The CDR3 extends over 12 amino acids. V lost 7 bases to trimming and J lost 8 bases, with 17 bases between them. In DNA, the CDR3 is TGCAGCGCCGGAACGGGGGCTCGGGGCTACACCTTC. Residues: CSAGTGARGYTF.